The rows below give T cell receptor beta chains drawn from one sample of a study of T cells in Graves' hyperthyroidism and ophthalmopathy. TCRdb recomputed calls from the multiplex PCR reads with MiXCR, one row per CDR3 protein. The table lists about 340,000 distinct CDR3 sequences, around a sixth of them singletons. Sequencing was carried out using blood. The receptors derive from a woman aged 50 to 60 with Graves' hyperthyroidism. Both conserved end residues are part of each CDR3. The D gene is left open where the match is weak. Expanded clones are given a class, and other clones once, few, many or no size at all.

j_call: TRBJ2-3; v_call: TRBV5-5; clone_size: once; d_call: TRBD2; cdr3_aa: CATKIAGGPGTQYF; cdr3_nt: TGTGCCACGAAGATAGCGGGGGGGCCGGGTACGCAGTATTTT
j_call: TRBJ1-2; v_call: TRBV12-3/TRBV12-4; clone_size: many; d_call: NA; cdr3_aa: CASSDGTWRSGYTF; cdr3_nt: TGTGCCAGCAGTGACGGGACCTGGCGGTCCGGCTACACCTTC
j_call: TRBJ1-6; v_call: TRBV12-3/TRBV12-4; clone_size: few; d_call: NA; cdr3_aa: CASSWGYSPLHF; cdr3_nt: TGTGCCAGCAGCTGGGGGTATTCACCCCTCCACTTT
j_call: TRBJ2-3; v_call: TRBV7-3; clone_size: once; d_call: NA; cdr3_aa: CASSLLFGADEYF; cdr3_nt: TGTGCCAGCAGCTTACTATTCGGGGCGGATGAGTATTTT
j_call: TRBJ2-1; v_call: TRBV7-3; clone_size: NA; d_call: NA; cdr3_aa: CASSSTGTYNEQFF; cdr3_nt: TGTGCCAGCAGTTCTACCGGGACATACAATGAGCAGTTCTTC
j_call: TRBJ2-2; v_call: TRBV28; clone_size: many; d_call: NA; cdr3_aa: CASSLGQGYGELFF; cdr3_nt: TGTGCCAGCAGTTTAGGGCAGGGGTACGGGGAGCTGTTTTTT
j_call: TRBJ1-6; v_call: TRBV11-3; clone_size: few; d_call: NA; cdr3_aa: CASSQNYNSPLHF; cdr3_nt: TGTGCCAGCAGCCAGAATTATAATTCACCCCTCCACTTT
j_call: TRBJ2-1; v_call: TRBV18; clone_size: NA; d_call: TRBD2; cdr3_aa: CASSPTPSGGPYNEQFF; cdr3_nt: TGTGCCAGCTCACCCACTCCGAGCGGGGGGCCGTACAATGAGCAGTTCTTC
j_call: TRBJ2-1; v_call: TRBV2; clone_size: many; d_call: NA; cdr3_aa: CASEVEAGGDEQFF; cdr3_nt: TGTGCCAGCGAAGTAGAGGCCGGAGGGGATGAGCAGTTCTTC
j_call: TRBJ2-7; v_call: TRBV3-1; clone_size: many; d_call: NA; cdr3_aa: CASSPWQGTYEQYF; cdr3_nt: TGTGCCAGCAGCCCTTGGCAGGGAACCTACGAGCAGTACTTC
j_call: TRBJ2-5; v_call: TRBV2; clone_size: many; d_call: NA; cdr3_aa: CASSVRSGEETQYF; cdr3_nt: TGTGCCAGCAGTGTTCGGTCAGGGGAAGAGACCCAGTACTTC
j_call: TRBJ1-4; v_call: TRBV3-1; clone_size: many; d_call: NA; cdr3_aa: CASSQGEEKLFF; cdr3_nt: TGTGCCAGCAGCCAGGGGGAGGAAAAACTGTTTTTT
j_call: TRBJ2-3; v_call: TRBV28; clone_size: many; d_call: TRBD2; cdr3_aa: CASSFTLAGGRSTDTQYF; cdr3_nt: TGTGCCAGCAGTTTTACCCTAGCGGGAGGCAGAAGCACAGATACGCAGTATTTT
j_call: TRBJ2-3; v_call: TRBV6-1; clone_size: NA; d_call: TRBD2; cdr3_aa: CASGEAGGPGATDTQYF; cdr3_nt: TGTGCCAGCGGCGAAGCGGGGGGGCCCGGGGCCACAGATACGCAGTATTTT
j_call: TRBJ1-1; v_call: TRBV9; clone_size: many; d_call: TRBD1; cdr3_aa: CASSLGTVGTEAFF; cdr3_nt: TGTGCCAGCAGCCTAGGGACAGTCGGCACTGAAGCTTTCTTT
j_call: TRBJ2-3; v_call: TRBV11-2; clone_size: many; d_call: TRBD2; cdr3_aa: CASSQTSGFDTQYF; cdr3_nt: TGTGCCAGCAGCCAGACTAGCGGTTTTGATACGCAGTATTTT
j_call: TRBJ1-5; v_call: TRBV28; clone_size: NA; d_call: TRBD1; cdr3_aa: CASTPGQGDQPQHF; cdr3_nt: TGTGCCAGCACCCCGGGACAGGGGGATCAGCCCCAGCATTTT